This T cell receptor (beta chain) emerged from a study of cytomegalovirus exposure and HLA in healthy donors. Vbeta (60) and Jbeta (13) primers were used in the PCR. Using immunoSEQ multiplex PCR, the repertoire was profiled, and TCRdb retains in-frame clones only, with some absent. The sample lists 95,000 to 150,000 clones; 50% to 75% were seen once. The length of the CDR3 is 13 residues. Germline-derived CDR1 and CDR2 are SGHNT and YYREEE (reference sequence). Deletions cut 2 bases from V and 7 bases from J, with 10 bases between. The sample taken for sequencing was PBMCs. The receptor was isolated from a woman aged 40 to 55 in good health and CMV-seropositive. The gene calls are TRBV5-4 and TRBJ2-1; maybe TRBD2 (5 bases). CDR3 DNA: TGTGCCAGCAGCTTCCCCGGGGAGAATGAGCAGTTCTTC. Protein product: CASSFPGENEQFF. Variable domain in full (rest from reference TRBV5-4 and TRBJ2-1): ETGVTQSPTHLIKTRGQQVTLRCSSQSGHNTVSWYQQALGQGPQFIFQYYREEENGRGNFPPRFSGLQFPNYSSELNVNALELDDSALYLCASSFPGENEQFFGPGTRLTVL.